This TCR beta chain was observed in a study of blood T cell repertoires in COVID-19. The protocol was immunoSEQ multiplex PCR, while the TCRdb copy is restricted to in-frame clones and leaves out a portion. Of about 400,000 clones in the sample, about nine tenths were seen once. Germline CDR1 is LGHDT and CDR2 is YNNKEL (reference sequence). CDR3 length: 18 residues. V was pared by 1 base and J by 4 bases, with 21 bases between. Input material: peripheral blood. The chain couples TRBV3-1 (or the pseudogene TRBV3-2) to TRBJ2-3, with a tentative D call TRBD2 (7 bases). The origin of this receptor is a woman aged 25 to 39 with active or convalescent COVID-19. The CDR3: CASSQVMGGGSGADTQYF. CDR3 nucleotides: TGTGCCAGCAGCCAAGTCATGGGGGGCGGGAGCGGGGCAGATACGCAGTATTTT.